Listed here is a single TCR beta chain. No antigen is known for it. The data were taken from a study of a mutant IDH1 vaccine in newly diagnosed glioma. Study as a whole: Earlier care involved radiotherapy, temozolomide, or both, and the majority received both. Overall study results and limits: Vaccine-induced immune responses were detected in about 95% of patients.

Time point reported: week 35, safety follow-up. Topical imiquimod was applied with each vaccine dose, which held 300 ug of mutant IDH1 20-mer peptide. All eight of the vaccinations patients received fell in weeks 1, 3, 5, 7, 11, 15, 19 and 23. Astrocytomas that were new, WHO grade 3 or 4, IDH1-mutant and ATRX-lost were present in the donors. Profiled with immunoSEQ multiplex PCR; TCRdb holds only in-frame clones, not every one. The data show approximately 50,000 clones, over 60% seen once. This clonotype originated in a middle-aged man with glioma. The material sequenced was PBMCs, taken from a glioma patient whose treatment included an IDH1 peptide vaccine.

The CDR3 coding sequence is TGTGCCAGCAAGACAACGGGACTGCAACAAGAGACCCAGTACTTC. It codes for CASKTTGLQQETQYF. The chain couples TRBV6-5 to TRBJ2-5; a weak D match, TRBD2 (6 bases). Germline-derived CDR1 and CDR2 are MNHEY and SVGAGI. The CDR3 has 15 amino acids. The V end lost 7 bases, the J end lost 2 bases, and 17 bases lay between the germline ends.